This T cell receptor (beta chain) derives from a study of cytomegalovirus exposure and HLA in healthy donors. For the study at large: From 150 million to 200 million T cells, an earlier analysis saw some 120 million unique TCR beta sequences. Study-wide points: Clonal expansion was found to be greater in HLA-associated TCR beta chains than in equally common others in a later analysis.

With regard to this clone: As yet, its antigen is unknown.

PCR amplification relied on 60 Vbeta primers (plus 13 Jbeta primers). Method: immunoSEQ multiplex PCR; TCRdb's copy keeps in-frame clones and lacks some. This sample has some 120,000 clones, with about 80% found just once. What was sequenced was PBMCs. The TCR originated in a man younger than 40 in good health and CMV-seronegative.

The chain's CDR3 is CASSPRHGELFF. Here the CDR3 DNA reads TGTGCCAGCAGCCCCCGACACGGGGAGCTGTTTTTT. The chain combines TRBV11-2 with TRBJ2-2; D gene unclear. Trimming stripped 5 bases from V and 7 bases from J, with 8 bases between. CDR3 length: 12 amino acids. Germline-derived CDR1 and CDR2 are SGHAT and FQNNGV.